The 9 T cell receptor beta chains below all came from one sample that was sequenced in a study of early T cells in non-severe SARS-CoV-2 infection. Each CDR3 protein gets one entry after TCRdb re-called the 5' RACE reads with MiXCR. The repertoire holds 45,000 to 65,000 distinct CDR3 sequences, 9% to 9.5% seen once, with approximately 4% in the top ten. The sequencing input was whole blood. The source of these receptors is an adult who was a healthcare worker with PCR-confirmed SARS-CoV-2 infection or an uninfected control (not recorded which).

In this sample, this clonotype turned up a few times. The chain uses TRBV2 and TRBJ2-1; 10 bases agree with TRBD1. Germline CDR1 SNHLY, CDR2 FYNNEI. The CDR3 totals 14 residues. J was trimmed by 10 bases and V by 7 bases; bases with no gene match: 10. CDR3 loop: CASIRWDRGEEQFF. Here the CDR3 DNA reads TGTGCCAGCATTCGTTGGGACAGGGGCGAGGAGCAGTTCTTC.

The sample holds many counts of this clonotype. The chain joins TRBV12-3 or TRBV12-4 to TRBJ2-7; D perhaps matches TRBD2 (5 bases). This CDR3 is built from 14 residues. V was pared by 4 bases and J by 1 base, with 11 bases between. The CDR3 here is CASSYTGESYEQYF. In nucleotides, the CDR3 is TGTGCCAGCAGTTACACCGGGGAATCCTACGAGCAGTACTTC.

This chain connects TRBV3-1 to TRBJ2-1; 7 bases are shared with TRBD2. V lost 4 bases, J lost 0 bases, and 6 bases stayed unmatched. The CDR3 extends over 16 amino acids. The germline V gene has CDR1 LGHDT and CDR2 YNNKEL (reference sequence). CDR3 sequence (DNA): TGTGCCAGCAGCCTACGCGGCGGGAGCTCCTACAATGAGCAGTTCTTC. Translated: CASSLRGGSSYNEQFF.

This clonotype was observed a few times. V gene TRBV10-3 combines with J gene TRBJ2-2; 11 bases are a match to TRBD1. The CDR3 runs to 17 residues. The V and J ends lost 8 bases and 4 bases, in that order; junction bases with no gene match: 12. CDR1 and CDR2 (germline): ENHRY, SYGVKD. In nucleotides, the CDR3 is TGTGCCATCCGATCTAGAACCGGGACAGGGGGCACCGGGGAGCTGTTTTTT. It translates to CAIRSRTGTGGTGELFF.

This clonotype was recorded at least ten times. CDR3 coding DNA: TGTGCCAGCAGCGCGGGGCGGGGCGGTGAAAAACTGTTTTTT. It translates to CASSAGRGGEKLFF. This chain links TRBV7-8 with TRBJ1-4, with D tentatively TRBD1 (5 bases). Trimming cost V 5 bases and J 7 bases, with 14 bases left between them. Germline V lookup: CDR1 SGHVS, CDR2 FQNEAQ. The CDR3 covers 14 residues.

At least ten counts were recorded for this clonotype. CDR3 DNA sequence: TGCAGTGCAGAAGACAGGGTCCTAGCCAAAAACATTCAGTACTTC. This translates into CSAEDRVLAKNIQYF. The rearrangement uses TRBV20-1 and TRBJ2-4; 7 nucleotides line up with TRBD1. The CDR3 covers 15 residues. J gave up 0 bases and V 6 bases, and 8 bases lay outside the gene matches. CDR1 DFQATT and CDR2 SNEGSKA come from the germline V gene (reference sequence).

Ten or more counts support this clonotype. The gene calls are TRBV2 and TRBJ2-1; D is perhaps TRBD1 (6 bases). The CDR3 covers 15 residues. Trimming cost V 6 bases and J 4 bases, with 16 bases left between them. Germline CDR1 and CDR2: SNHLY and FYNNEI. DNA of the CDR3: TGTGCCAGCAGGCTTCGGACAGTACGATACAATGAGCAGTTCTTC. It yields the protein CASRLRTVRYNEQFF. Supplemented by reference TRBV2 and TRBJ2-1, the full variable domain reads EPEVTQTPSHQVTQMGQEVILRCVPISNHLYFYWYRQILGQKVEFLVSFYNNEISEKSEIFDDQFSVERPDGSNFTLKIRSTKLEDSAMYFCASRLRTVRYNEQFFGPGTRLTVL.

This clonotype was detected many times. The chain joins TRBV5-1 to TRBJ2-1; 8 nucleotides line up with TRBD2. V shed 2 bases, J shed 4 bases, and the junction held 5 bases outside the gene matches. This CDR3 comprises 15 residues. The germline gives CDR1 SGHRS, CDR2 YFSETQ. In DNA form, the CDR3 reads TGCGCCAGCAGCTTAGCGGGAGATCCTTACAATGAGCAGTTCTTC. This encodes CASSLAGDPYNEQFF.

This clonotype occurred many times. The chain uses TRBV6-5 and TRBJ2-7, with D hard to call. The CDR3 covers 13 residues. V shed 5 bases and J shed 7 bases, with 15 bases lying between them. Germline-derived CDR1 and CDR2 are MNHEY and SVGAGI. The CDR3 nucleotides read TGTGCCAGCAGTCCGTCGGTTGGCTTGGAGCAGTACTTC. Amino acid sequence: CASSPSVGLEQYF.